The 28 T cell receptor beta chains below all came from one sample that was sequenced in a study of response to subunit inactivated influenza vaccine. TCRdb itself ran the RT-PCR reads through MiXCR, one entry per CDR3 protein. The table shows 650,000 to 800,000 distinct CDR3 sequences, with around a sixth occurring only once. This material consisted of PBMCs from blood, taken around 5 days after vaccination. The receptors were gathered from a man aged 45-65 years who received an inactivated influenza vaccine.

This clonotype was counted many times. V is TRBV28 and J is TRBJ1-5; TRBD1 matches at 7 bases. The CDR3 sequence is 14 residues long. Per the germline V gene, CDR1 is MDHEN and CDR2 is SYDVKM. V lost 7 bases to trimming and J lost 3 bases; unmatched junction nucleotides: 6. CDR3 in amino acids: CASNAGQANQPQHF. The DNA of the CDR3 is TGTGCCAGCAACGCCGGACAGGCCAATCAGCCCCAGCATTTT.

Concerning this clonotype: A much larger clone sits a single nucleotide away, making a read error possible. The chain employs TRBV9 and TRBJ2-1; TRBD1 aligns across 11 bases. Germline lookup yields CDR1 SGDLS and CDR2 YYNGEE. The CDR3 is made up of 18 amino acids. The J segment lost 0 bases and the V segment lost 2 bases, leaving 7 bases of the junction unmatched. The CDR3 DNA sequence: TGTGCCAGCAGCGTGGACAGGGGGCCCCCCTTCTCCTACAATGAGCAGTTCTTC. It is translated as CASSVDRGPPFSYNEQFF.

This clonotype was observed at least ten times. V usage is TRBV7-9 and J usage is TRBJ2-7; TRBD1 or TRBD2 may be the D gene (6 bases each). V lost 8 bases to trimming and J lost 0 bases, with 11 bases between them. Germline values: CDR1 SEHNR, CDR2 FQNEAQ (reference sequence). The CDR3 has 13 amino acids. CDR3 nucleotide sequence: TGTGCCAGCGGGCCGGGGGCCTCCTACGAGCAGTACTTC. Amino acids: CASGPGASYEQYF. The whole variable domain, remainder taken from reference TRBV7-9 and TRBJ2-7, is DTGVSQNPRHKITKRGQNVTFRCDPISEHNRLYWYRQTLGQGPEFLTYFQNEAQLEKSRLLSDRFSAERPKGSFSTLEIQRTEQGDSAMYLCASGPGASYEQYFGPGTRLTVT.

The rearrangement joins TRBV27 to TRBJ1-2, with 7 bases that match TRBD1. This CDR3 region has 16 residues. CDR1 and CDR2 (germline): MNHEY, SMNVEV (reference sequence). V was clipped by 3 bases and J by 2 bases; unmatched bases: 9. CDR3 bases: TGTGCCAGCAGTTTGCGACAGGGTGAGGCAAACTATGGCTACACCTTC. It yields the protein CASSLRQGEANYGYTF.

This clonotype was observed at least ten times. The rearrangement uses TRBV12-3 or TRBV12-4 and TRBJ1-1; D is uncertain. Trimming removed 5 bases from V and 4 bases from J, with 11 bases in between. CDR3 size: 13 residues. CDR3 loop: CASSTKTVTEAFF. DNA for the CDR3: TGTGCCAGCAGTACGAAGACGGTCACTGAAGCTTTCTTT.

This clonotype was seen only a few times. The chain links TRBV5-1 to TRBJ2-1; 7 nucleotides match TRBD1. The CDR3 has 15 amino acids. V was pared by 4 bases and J by 7 bases, with 11 bases of the junction left unmatched. Germline V lookup: CDR1 SGHRS, CDR2 YFSETQ. The CDR3 nucleotides are TGCGCCAGCAGCCCGACAGGGACAACCCGGAATGAGCAGTTCTTC. Residues: CASSPTGTTRNEQFF.

This clonotype came up many times. The rearrangement uses TRBV29-1 and TRBJ1-2; TRBD1 might be the D (5 bases). V dropped 3 bases and J dropped 8 bases, with 13 bases sitting between them. The CDR3 runs 12 residues. Germline CDR1 reads SQVTM; CDR2 reads ANQGSEA. This CDR3 is CSVDDGASGYTF. CDR3 nucleotides: TGCAGCGTTGATGATGGGGCAAGCGGCTACACCTTC.

This rearrangement joins TRBV12-3 or TRBV12-4 to TRBJ2-1, with 11 bases matching TRBD2. This CDR3 spans 16 amino acids. Germline trimming cut 5 bases from V and 8 bases from J; bases unmatched to any gene: 11. The CDR3 protein is CASSKLAGGRGHEQFF. The CDR3 DNA sequence: TGTGCCAGCAGTAAGCTAGCGGGGGGCAGGGGCCATGAGCAGTTCTTC.

V gene TRBV24-1 combines with J gene TRBJ2-1, with 7 bases lining up with TRBD1. CDR1 and CDR2 from the germline V gene are KGHDR and SFDVKD. The V segment lost 4 bases and the J segment 7 bases; nucleotides outside the gene matches: 9. The CDR3 contains 15 residues. The DNA of the CDR3 is TGTGCCACCAGTGAAGGTCGGACAGGACAAAATGAGCAGTTCTTC. This gives the protein CATSEGRTGQNEQFF.

The table lists this clonotype with a few counts. The CDR3 DNA reads as TGTGCCAGCAGCCCGACTCCGGAGGTTGAGCAGTTCTTC. It codes for CASSPTPEVEQFF. V and J are TRBV7-2 and TRBJ2-1; TRBD2 is a possible D gene (5 bases). Germline V CDR1 and CDR2: SGHTA, FQGNSA. Trimming left V 5 bases short and J 9 bases short, with 14 bases between. The CDR3 has 13 residues. Full variable domain (rest looked up from reference TRBV7-2 and TRBJ2-1): GAGVSQSPSNKVTEKGKDVELRCDPISGHTALYWYRQSLGQGLEFLIYFQGNSAPDKSGLPSDRFSAERTGGSVSTLTIQRTQQEDSAVYLCASSPTPEVEQFFGPGTRLTVL.

This clonotype was detected a few times. The chain employs TRBV4-1 and TRBJ1-1; D gene uncertain. This CDR3 contains 15 residues. From germline, CDR1 is MGHRA and CDR2 YSYEKL. V shed 2 bases and J shed 6 bases, with 16 bases lying between them. CDR3 DNA: TGCGCCAGCAGCCAAATAAGGAAAGGTGAGGCTGAAGCTTTCTTT. It encodes CASSQIRKGEAEAFF.

This clonotype was seen a handful of times. This rearrangement joins TRBV20-1 to TRBJ2-1, with TRBD2 identical over 10 bases. V was clipped by 1 base and J by 4 bases; unmatched bases: 10. CDR3 size: 17 residues. CDR1 DFQATT and CDR2 SNEGSKA come from the germline V gene (reference sequence). CDR3 coding DNA: TGCAGTGCTAGAGGCCCGGGAGGAGCGGGAGGGTACAATGAGCAGTTCTTC. Encoded protein: CSARGPGGAGGYNEQFF.

V gene TRBV20-1 combines with J gene TRBJ2-7; 8 positions match TRBD1. Germline trimming cut 7 bases from V and 6 bases from J; bases unmatched to any gene: 11. CDR3 length: 13 amino acids. The germline V gene encodes CDR1 DFQATT and CDR2 SNEGSKA (reference sequence). The CDR3 region is CSGPSDRALEQYF. The CDR3 nucleotides are TGCAGTGGCCCGTCGGACAGGGCCCTCGAGCAGTACTTC.

A few counts support this clonotype. The chain is built from TRBV5-1 and TRBJ1-2, with D unclear. V lost 4 bases and J 0 bases, leaving 10 bases between the germline ends. Germline V gene data show CDR1 as SGHRS and CDR2 as YFSETQ. This CDR3 region has 14 residues. Here the CDR3 reads CASSLGISNYGYTF. The CDR3 DNA follows: TGCGCCAGCAGCCTGGGGATTTCTAACTATGGCTACACCTTC. Based on the CDR3 plus reference TRBV5-1 and TRBJ1-2, the full variable domain is KAGVTQTPRYLIKTRGQQVTLSCSPISGHRSVSWYQQTPGQGLQFLFEYFSETQRNKGNFPGRFSGRQFSNSRSEMNVSTLELGDSALYLCASSLGISNYGYTFGSGTRLTVV.

The chain is built from TRBV20-1 and TRBJ1-6, with TRBD1 as a possible D gene (5 bases). The CDR3 sequence is 18 residues long. CDR1 is DFQATT, CDR2 SNEGSKA, per germline (reference sequence). V gave up 5 bases and J gave up 10 bases, with 30 bases separating them. CDR3 region: CSASLPPSGRGKGSPLHF. CDR3 nucleotides: TGCAGTGCTTCCCTTCCCCCGAGTGGTCGGGGGAAGGGCTCACCCCTCCACTTT.

This clonotype was detected ten times or more. A junction end diverges from the germline sequence, so it may reflect a read error. V usage is TRBV5-1 and J usage is TRBJ1-1, with D hard to call. Germline V gene data show CDR1 as SGHRS and CDR2 as YFSETQ. CDR3 length: 12 amino acids. CDR3 sequence reads: CASSEVNTEAFF. As DNA, the CDR3 is TGTGCCAGCAGTGAAGTGAACACTGAAGCTTTCTTT. Full variable domain (rest looked up from reference TRBV5-1 and TRBJ1-1): KAGVTQTPRYLIKTRGQQVTLSCSPISGHRSVSWYQQTPGQGLQFLFEYFSETQRNKGNFPGRFSGRQFSNSRSEMNVSTLELGDSALYLCASSEVNTEAFFGQGTRLTVV.

V usage is TRBV4-2 and J usage is TRBJ2-3; tentative D call: TRBD2 (6 bases). Germline CDR1 reads LGHNA; CDR2 reads YNFKEQ. The CDR3 totals 15 residues. Trimming left V 0 bases short and J 4 bases short, with 11 bases between. The CDR3 spells CASSQDAGRSDTQYF. For the CDR3, the DNA is TGTGCCAGCAGCCAAGATGCGGGAAGGTCAGATACGCAGTATTTT.

The chain couples TRBV6-2 or TRBV6-3 to TRBJ2-7, with a tentative D call TRBD2 (5 bases). Looked up from germline, CDR1 is MNHEY and CDR2 is SVGEGT. The CDR3 has 16 amino acids. Trimming shortened V by 6 bases and J by 3 bases, and 21 bases separated the two germline ends. This CDR3 is CASSPRRATNVYEQYF. The CDR3 DNA follows: TGTGCCAGCAGCCCCCGGCGGGCCACAAACGTCTACGAGCAGTACTTC.

The V gene is TRBV20-1, the J gene TRBJ1-5; D is unclear. The CDR3 is made up of 13 amino acids. The V gene lost 5 bases and the J gene lost 8 bases, with 16 bases spanning the gap. The germline CDR1 and CDR2 sequences are DFQATT and SNEGSKA (reference sequence). The CDR3 DNA reads as TGCAGTGCTGGGTCGTGGTGGAATGAGCCCCAGCATTTT. Its translation: CSAGSWWNEPQHF.

The chain is built from TRBV19 and TRBJ1-2, with 7 nucleotides matching TRBD1. V lost 4 bases, J lost 7 bases, and 9 bases stayed unmatched. The CDR3 loop spans 14 amino acids. Germline CDR1 LNHDA, CDR2 SQIVND (reference sequence). CDR3 region: CASSTAGGSVGYTF. CDR3 nucleotides: TGTGCCAGTAGTACCGCAGGGGGTTCGGTTGGCTACACCTTC.

Ten or more counts support this clonotype. The genes are TRBV7-9 and TRBJ2-3; TRBD1 aligns across 11 bases. This CDR3 has 16 amino acids. Germline values: CDR1 SEHNR, CDR2 FQNEAQ (reference sequence). V shed 5 bases, J shed 4 bases, and the junction held 8 bases outside the gene matches. The CDR3, as DNA: TGTGCCAGCAGCCCGCAGGGACAGGGGGTTGCAGATACGCAGTATTTT. This codes for CASSPQGQGVADTQYF.

A few counts support this clonotype. This sequence joins TRBV4-2 and TRBJ2-7; TRBD2 agrees at 9 bases. The V gene's germline CDR1 is LGHNA and CDR2 YNFKEQ. The junction had 6 bases not matched to a gene; V was cut back by 0 bases and J by 3 bases. The CDR3 covers 16 residues. CDR3 protein: CASSQEGRSGGYEQYF. The CDR3, as DNA: TGTGCCAGCAGCCAAGAAGGTCGTAGCGGGGGCTACGAGCAGTACTTC.

The chain combines TRBV6-2 or TRBV6-3 with TRBJ2-7; the match to TRBD2 covers 9 bases. The CDR3 length is 13 residues. After removal of 11 bases from V and 4 bases from J, the junction contained 9 bases not matched to a gene. From germline, CDR1 is MNHEY and CDR2 SVGEGT. CDR3 sequence: CACSGSGSYEQYF. DNA for the CDR3: TGTGCCTGCTCCGGTAGCGGGAGTTACGAGCAGTACTTC.

This chain links TRBV6-6 with TRBJ2-5; D ambiguous. There are 11 residues in the CDR3. The germline V gene encodes CDR1 MNHNY and CDR2 SVGAGI (reference sequence). V gave up 4 bases and J gave up 6 bases, with 6 bases separating them. CDR3 region: CASSSRKTQYF. The CDR3 DNA reads as TGTGCCAGCAGTTCACGAAAGACCCAGTACTTC.

This clonotype was counted ten times or more. The gene calls are TRBV12-3 or TRBV12-4 and TRBJ2-1, with 10 bases lining up with TRBD1. The V segment lost 4 bases and the J segment 8 bases; nucleotides outside the gene matches: 8. The CDR3 consists of 15 residues. This CDR3 is CASSYRDRGWDEQFF. CDR3 DNA: TGTGCCAGCAGTTACCGGGACAGGGGTTGGGATGAGCAGTTCTTC.

The J gene is TRBJ2-2, the V gene TRBV5-1; 8 bases are a match to TRBD1. Germline V CDR1 and CDR2: SGHRS, YFSETQ. After removal of 4 bases from V and 6 bases from J, the junction contained 5 bases not matched to a gene. CDR3 length: 14 amino acids. Here the CDR3 reads CASSLTGEAGELFF. The CDR3 coding sequence is TGCGCCAGCAGCCTGACAGGGGAGGCCGGGGAGCTGTTTTTT.

Only a few counts were recorded for this clonotype. In DNA form, the CDR3 reads TGCAGTGCTAGAGATCGTAACGGGAGAGGGATAGGTGAGCAGTTCTTC. Translating it yields CSARDRNGRGIGEQFF. The chain has TRBV20-1 and TRBJ2-1, with D perhaps TRBD2 (6 bases). Germline loops: CDR1 DFQATT, CDR2 SNEGSKA (reference sequence). The CDR3 consists of 16 residues. Trimming removed 0 bases from V and 9 bases from J, with 21 bases in between.

In the case of this clonotype: A single base separates this from a much larger clone, so it may be a read error. The chain links TRBV20-1 to TRBJ2-5; the D is unclear. CDR1 is DFQATT, CDR2 SNEGSKA, per germline (reference sequence). V was cut by 0 bases and J by 2 bases, with 13 bases left in between. This CDR3 is built from 15 residues. DNA for the CDR3: TGCAGTGCTAGAGATGGCAGCCCGCGACAAGAGACCCAGTACTTC. Amino acid sequence: CSARDGSPRQETQYF.